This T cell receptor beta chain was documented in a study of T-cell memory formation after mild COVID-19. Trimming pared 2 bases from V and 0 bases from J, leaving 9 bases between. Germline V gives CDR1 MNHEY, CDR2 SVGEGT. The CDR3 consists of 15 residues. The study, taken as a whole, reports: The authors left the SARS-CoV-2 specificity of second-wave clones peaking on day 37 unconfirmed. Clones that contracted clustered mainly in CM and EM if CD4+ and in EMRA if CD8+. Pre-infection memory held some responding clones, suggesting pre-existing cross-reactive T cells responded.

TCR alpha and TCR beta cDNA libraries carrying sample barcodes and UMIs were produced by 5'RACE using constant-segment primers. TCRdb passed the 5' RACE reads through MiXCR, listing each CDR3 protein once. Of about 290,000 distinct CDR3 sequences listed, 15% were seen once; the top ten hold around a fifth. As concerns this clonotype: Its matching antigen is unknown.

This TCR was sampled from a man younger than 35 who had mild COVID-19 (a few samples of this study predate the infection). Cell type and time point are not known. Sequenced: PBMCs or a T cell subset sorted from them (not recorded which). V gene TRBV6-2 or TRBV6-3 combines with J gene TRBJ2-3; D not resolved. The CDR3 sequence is CASSYGATSTDTQYF. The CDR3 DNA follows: TGTGCCAGCAGTTACGGAGCGACCAGCACAGATACGCAGTATTTT.